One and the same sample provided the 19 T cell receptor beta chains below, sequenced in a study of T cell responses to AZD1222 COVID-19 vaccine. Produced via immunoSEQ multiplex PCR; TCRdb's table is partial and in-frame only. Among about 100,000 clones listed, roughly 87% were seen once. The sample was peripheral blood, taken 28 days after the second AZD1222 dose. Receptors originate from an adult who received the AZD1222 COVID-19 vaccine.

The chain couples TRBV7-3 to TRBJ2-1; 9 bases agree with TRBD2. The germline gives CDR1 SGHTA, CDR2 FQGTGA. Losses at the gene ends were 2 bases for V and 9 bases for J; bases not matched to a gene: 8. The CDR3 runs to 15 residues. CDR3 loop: CASSLGGRASSEQFF. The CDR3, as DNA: TGTGCCAGCAGCTTAGGCGGGAGGGCCTCAAGTGAGCAGTTCTTC.

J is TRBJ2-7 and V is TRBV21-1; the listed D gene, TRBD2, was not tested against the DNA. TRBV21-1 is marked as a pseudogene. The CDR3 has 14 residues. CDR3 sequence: CASSKGLAAYEQYF. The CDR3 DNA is TGTGCCAGCAGCAAAGGACTAGCGGCATACGAGCAGTACTTC.

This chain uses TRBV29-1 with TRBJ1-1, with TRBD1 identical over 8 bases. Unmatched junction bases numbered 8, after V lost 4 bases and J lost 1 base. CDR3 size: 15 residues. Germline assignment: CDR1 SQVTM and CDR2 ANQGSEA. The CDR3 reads CSVARGTGWNTEAFF. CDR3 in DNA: TGCAGCGTTGCGAGGGGGACAGGATGGAACACTGAAGCTTTCTTT.

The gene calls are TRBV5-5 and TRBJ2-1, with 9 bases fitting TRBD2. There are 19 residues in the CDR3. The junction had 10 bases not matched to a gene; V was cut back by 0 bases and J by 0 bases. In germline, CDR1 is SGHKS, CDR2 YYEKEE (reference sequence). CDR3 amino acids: CASSLVGGRARFSYNEQFF. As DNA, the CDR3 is TGTGCCAGCAGCTTGGTCGGCGGGAGGGCCCGCTTCTCCTACAATGAGCAGTTCTTC. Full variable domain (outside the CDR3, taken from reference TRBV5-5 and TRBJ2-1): DAGVTQSPTHLIKTRGQQVTLRCSPISGHKSVSWYQQVLGQGPQFIFQYYEKEERGRGNFPDRFSARQFPNYSSELNVNALLLGDSALYLCASSLVGGRARFSYNEQFFGPGTRLTVL.

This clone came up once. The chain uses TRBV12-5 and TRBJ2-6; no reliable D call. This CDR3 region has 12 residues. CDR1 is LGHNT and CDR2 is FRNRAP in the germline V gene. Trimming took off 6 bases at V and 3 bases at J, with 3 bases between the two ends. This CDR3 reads CASGVGANVLTF. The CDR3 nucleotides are TGTGCTAGTGGGGTTGGGGCCAACGTCCTGACTTTC.

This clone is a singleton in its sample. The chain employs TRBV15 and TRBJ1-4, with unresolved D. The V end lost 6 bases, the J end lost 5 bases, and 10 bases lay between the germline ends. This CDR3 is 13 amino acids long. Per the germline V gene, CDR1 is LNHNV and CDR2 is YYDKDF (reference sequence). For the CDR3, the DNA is TGTGCCACCAGTCCTTTCCGAAATGAAAAACTGTTTTTT. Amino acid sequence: CATSPFRNEKLFF.

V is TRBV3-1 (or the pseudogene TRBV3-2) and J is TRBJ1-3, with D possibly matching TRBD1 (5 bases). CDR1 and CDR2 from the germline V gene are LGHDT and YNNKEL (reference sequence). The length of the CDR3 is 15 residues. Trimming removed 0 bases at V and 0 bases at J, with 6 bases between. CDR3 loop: CASSQEGGSGNTIYF. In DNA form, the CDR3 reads TGTGCCAGCAGCCAAGAGGGGGGCTCTGGAAACACCATATATTTT.

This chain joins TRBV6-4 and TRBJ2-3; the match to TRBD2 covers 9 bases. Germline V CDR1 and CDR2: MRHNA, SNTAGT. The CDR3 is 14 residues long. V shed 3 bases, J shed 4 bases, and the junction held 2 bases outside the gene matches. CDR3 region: CASSEREGPDTQYF. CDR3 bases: TGTGCCAGCAGTGAGCGGGAGGGCCCAGATACGCAGTATTTT.

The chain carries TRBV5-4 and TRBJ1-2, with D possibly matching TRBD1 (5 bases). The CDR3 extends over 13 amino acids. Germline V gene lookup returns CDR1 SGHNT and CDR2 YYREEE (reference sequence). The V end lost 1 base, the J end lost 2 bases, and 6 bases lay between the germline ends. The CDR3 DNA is TGTGCCAGCAGCTTGCCAGGGAACTATGGCTACACCTTC. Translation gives CASSLPGNYGYTF.

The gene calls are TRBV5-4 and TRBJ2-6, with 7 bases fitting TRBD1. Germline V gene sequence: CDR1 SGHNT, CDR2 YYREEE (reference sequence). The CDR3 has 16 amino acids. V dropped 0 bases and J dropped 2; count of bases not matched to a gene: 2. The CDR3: CASSLEGGAGANVLTF. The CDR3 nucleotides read TGTGCCAGCAGCTTGGAAGGGGGCGCTGGGGCCAACGTCCTGACTTTC.

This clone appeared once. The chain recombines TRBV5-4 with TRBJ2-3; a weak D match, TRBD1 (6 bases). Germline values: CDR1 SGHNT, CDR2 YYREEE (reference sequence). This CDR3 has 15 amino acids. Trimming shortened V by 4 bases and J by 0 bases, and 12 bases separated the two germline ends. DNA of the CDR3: TGTGCCAGCAGCGGCAGGGGTTATAGCACAGATACGCAGTATTTT. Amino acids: CASSGRGYSTDTQYF.

The DNA of the CDR3 is TGTGCCAGTAGTATTTCAGGGTTGGGCAATCAGCCCCAGCATTTT. It codes for CASSISGLGNQPQHF. The chain carries TRBV19 and TRBJ1-5; D is perhaps TRBD1 (5 bases). Trimming took 3 bases from V and 2 from J, leaving 11 bases between them. Germline V gene data show CDR1 as LNHDA and CDR2 as SQIVND (reference sequence). This CDR3 comprises 15 residues.

CDR3 residues: CASSLGGSNSNQPQHF. DNA of the CDR3: TGCGCCAGCAGCTTGGGCGGCAGCAACAGCAATCAGCCCCAGCATTTT. The gene calls are TRBV5-1 and TRBJ1-5; no definite D call. This CDR3 has 16 residues. CDR1 and CDR2 from the germline V gene are SGHRS and YFSETQ. The ends were cut back, 0 bases at V and 1 base at J, with 11 bases in the middle.

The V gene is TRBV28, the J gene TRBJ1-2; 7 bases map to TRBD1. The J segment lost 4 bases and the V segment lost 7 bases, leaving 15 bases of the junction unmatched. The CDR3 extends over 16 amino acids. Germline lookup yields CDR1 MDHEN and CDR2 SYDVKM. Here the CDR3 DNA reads TGTGCCAGCAACACGCTGGGAGGGGGCTTAGGCTATGGCTACACCTTC. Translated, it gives CASNTLGGGLGYGYTF.

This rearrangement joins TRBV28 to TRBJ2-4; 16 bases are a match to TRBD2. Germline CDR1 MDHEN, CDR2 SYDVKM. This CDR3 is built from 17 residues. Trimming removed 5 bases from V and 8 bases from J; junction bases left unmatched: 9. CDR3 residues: CASSPPGLAGGPDIQYF. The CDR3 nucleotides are TGTGCCAGCAGTCCCCCGGGACTAGCGGGAGGGCCTGACATTCAGTACTTC.

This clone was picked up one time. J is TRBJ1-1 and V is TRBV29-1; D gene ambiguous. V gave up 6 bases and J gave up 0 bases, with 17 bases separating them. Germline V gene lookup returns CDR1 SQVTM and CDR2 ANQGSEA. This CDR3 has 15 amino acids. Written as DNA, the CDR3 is TGCAGCGTCGAACTGCATAACATATTGAACACTGAAGCTTTCTTT. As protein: CSVELHNILNTEAFF. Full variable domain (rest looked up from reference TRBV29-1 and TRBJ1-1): SAVISQKPSRDICQRGTSLTIQCQVDSQVTMMFWYRQQPGQSLTLIATANQGSEATYESGFVIDKFPISRPNLTFSTLTVSNMSPEDSSIYLCSVELHNILNTEAFFGQGTRLTVV.

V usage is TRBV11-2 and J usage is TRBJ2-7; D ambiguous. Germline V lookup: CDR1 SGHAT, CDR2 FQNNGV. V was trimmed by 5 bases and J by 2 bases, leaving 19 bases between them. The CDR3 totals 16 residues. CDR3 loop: CASSTSVGPKTYEQYF. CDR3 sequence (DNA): TGTGCCAGCAGCACCTCGGTAGGGCCCAAGACCTACGAGCAGTACTTC.

For the CDR3, the DNA is TGTGCCAGCAGCGCGATGACGGGCGGGGAGCTGTTTTTT. Protein sequence: CASSAMTGGELFF. The chain couples TRBV9 to TRBJ2-2; D gene unclear. The CDR3 is made up of 13 amino acids. Trimming stripped 3 bases from V and 7 bases from J, with 10 bases between. The germline V gene has CDR1 SGDLS and CDR2 YYNGEE.

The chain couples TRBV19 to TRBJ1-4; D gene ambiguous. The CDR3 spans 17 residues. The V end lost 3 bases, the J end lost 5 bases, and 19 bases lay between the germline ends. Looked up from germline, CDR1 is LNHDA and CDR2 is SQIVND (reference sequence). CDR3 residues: CASSIAVSASSNEKLFF. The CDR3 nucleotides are TGTGCCAGTAGTATCGCCGTATCAGCCAGCTCCAATGAAAAACTGTTTTTT.